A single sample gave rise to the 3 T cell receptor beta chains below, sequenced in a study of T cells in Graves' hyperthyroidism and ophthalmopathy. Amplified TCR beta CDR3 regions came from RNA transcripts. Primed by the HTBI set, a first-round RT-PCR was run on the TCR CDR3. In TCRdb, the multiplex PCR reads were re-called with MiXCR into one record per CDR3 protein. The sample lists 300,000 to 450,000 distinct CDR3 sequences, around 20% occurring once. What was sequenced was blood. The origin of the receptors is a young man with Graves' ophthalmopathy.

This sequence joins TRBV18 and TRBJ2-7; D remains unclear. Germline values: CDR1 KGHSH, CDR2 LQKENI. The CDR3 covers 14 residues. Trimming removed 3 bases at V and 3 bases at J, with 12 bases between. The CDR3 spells CASSPMEKSYEQYF. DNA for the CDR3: TGTGCCAGCTCACCTATGGAGAAGAGCTACGAGCAGTACTTC. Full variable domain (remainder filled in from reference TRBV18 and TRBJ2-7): NAGVMQNPRHLVRRRGQEARLRCSPMKGHSHVYWYRQLPEEGLKFMVYLQKENIIDESGMPKERFSAEFPKEGPSILRIQQVVRGDSAAYFCASSPMEKSYEQYFGPGTRLTVT.

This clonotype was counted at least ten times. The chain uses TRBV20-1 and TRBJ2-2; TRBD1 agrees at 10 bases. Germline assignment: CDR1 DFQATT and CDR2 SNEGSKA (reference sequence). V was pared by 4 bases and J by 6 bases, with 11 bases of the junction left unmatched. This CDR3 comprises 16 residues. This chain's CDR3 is CSAMLRDRGLPGELFF. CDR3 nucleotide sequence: TGCAGTGCTATGCTTCGGGACAGGGGACTGCCCGGGGAGCTGTTTTTT.

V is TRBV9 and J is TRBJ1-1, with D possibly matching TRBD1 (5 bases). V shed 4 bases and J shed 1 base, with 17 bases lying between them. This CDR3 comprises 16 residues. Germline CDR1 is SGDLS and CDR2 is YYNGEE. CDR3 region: CASSPGGGRKNTEAFF. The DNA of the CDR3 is TGTGCCAGCAGCCCTGGTGGGGGTCGGAAGAACACTGAAGCTTTCTTT.